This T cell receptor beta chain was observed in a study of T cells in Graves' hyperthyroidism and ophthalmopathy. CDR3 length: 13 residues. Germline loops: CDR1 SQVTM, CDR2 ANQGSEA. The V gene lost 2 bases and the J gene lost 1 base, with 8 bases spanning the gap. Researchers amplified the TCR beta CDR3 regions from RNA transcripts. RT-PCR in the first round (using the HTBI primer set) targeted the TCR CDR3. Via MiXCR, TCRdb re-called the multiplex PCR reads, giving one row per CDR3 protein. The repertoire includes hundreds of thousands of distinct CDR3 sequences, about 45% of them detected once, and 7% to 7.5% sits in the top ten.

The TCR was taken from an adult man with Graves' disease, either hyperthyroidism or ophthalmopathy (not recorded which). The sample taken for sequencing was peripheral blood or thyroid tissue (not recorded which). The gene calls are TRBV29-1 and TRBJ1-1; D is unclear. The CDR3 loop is CSVEQTANTEAFF. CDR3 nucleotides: TGCAGCGTTGAACAGACGGCGAACACTGAAGCTTTCTTT.